This T cell receptor beta chain was identified during a study of technical replicates of blood from several donors. The table came from immunoSEQ multiplex PCR; TCRdb's copy has only in-frame clones and leaves some out. The sample shows 60,000 or so clones, 87% of them seen only once. The germline V gene has CDR1 MNHEY and CDR2 SVGAGI. The CDR3 spans 15 residues. Germline trimming cut 6 bases from V and 0 bases from J; bases unmatched to any gene: 3. The receptor's source is a human donor in good health. Some clones in this sample may be carry-over from other donors' samples. The V gene is TRBV6-5, the J gene TRBJ2-1; TRBD2 matches at 9 bases. Input material: PBMCs. In nucleotides, the CDR3 is TGTGCCAGCAGCCGTAGCGGGGGCTCCTACAATGAGCAGTTCTTC. Its translation is CASSRSGGSYNEQFF.